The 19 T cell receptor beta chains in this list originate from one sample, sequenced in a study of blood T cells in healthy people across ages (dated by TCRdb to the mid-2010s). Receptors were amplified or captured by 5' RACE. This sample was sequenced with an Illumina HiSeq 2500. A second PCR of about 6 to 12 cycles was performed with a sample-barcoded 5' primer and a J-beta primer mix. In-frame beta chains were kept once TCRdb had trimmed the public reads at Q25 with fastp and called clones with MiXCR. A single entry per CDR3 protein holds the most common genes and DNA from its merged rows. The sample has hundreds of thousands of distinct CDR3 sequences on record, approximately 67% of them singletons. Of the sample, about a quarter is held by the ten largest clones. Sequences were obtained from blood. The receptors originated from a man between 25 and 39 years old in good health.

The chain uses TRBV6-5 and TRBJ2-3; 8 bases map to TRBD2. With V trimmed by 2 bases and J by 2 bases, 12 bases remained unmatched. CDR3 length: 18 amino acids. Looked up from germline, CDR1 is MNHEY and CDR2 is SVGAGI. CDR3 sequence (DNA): TGTGCCAGCAGTTACGTCACGGGGGGGCGATATATCACAGATACGCAGTATTTT. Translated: CASSYVTGGRYITDTQYF.

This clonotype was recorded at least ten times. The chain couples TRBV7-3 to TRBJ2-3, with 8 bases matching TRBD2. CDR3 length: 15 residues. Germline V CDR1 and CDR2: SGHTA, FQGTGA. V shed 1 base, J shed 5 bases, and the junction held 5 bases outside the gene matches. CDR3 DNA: TGTGCCAGCAGCTTAATGGGCGGGGGGATAGATACGCAGTATTTT. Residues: CASSLMGGGIDTQYF.

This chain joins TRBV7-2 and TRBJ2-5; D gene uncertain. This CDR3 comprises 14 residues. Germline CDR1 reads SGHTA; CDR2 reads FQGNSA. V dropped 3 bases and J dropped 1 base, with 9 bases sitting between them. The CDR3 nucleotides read TGTGCCAGCAGCTTTGGCCTTGCCCAAGAGACCCAGTACTTC. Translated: CASSFGLAQETQYF.

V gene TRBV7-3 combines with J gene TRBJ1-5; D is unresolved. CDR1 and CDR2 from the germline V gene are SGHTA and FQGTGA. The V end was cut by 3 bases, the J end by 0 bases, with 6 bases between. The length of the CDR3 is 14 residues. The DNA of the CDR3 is TGTGCCAGCAGCTTTGTGAATAGCAATCAGCCCCAGCATTTT. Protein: CASSFVNSNQPQHF. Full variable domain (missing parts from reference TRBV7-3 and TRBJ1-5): GAGVSQTPSNKVTEKGKYVELRCDPISGHTALYWYRQSLGQGPEFLIYFQGTGAADDSGLPNDRFFAVRPEGSVSTLKIQRTERGDSAVYLCASSFVNSNQPQHFGDGTRLSIL.

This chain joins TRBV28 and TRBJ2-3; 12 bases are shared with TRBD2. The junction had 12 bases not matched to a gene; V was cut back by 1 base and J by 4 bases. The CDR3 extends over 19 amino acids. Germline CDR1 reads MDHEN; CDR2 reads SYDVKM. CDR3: CASSLFPSTSSGGADTQYF. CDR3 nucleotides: TGTGCCAGCAGTTTATTCCCCTCAACCTCTAGCGGGGGGGCAGATACGCAGTATTTT.

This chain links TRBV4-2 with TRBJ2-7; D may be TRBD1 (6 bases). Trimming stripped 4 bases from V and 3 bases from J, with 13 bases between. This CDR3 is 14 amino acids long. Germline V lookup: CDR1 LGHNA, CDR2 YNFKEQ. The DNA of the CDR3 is TGTGCCAGCAGCCCGGGCAGGGGTGACTACGAGCAGTACTTC. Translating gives CASSPGRGDYEQYF.

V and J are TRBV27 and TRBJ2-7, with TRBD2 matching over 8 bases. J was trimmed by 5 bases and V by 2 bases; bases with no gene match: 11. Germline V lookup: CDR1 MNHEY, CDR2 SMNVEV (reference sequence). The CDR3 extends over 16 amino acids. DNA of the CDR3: TGTGCCAGCAGTTTACGCAGACTAGCGCGGTTTGACGAGCAGTACTTC. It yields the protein CASSLRRLARFDEQYF.

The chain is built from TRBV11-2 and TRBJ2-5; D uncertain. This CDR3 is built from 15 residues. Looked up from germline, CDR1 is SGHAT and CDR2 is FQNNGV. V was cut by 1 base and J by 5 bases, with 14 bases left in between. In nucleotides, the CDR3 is TGTGCCAGCAGCTTAGGGGGAAGAGGATGGGAGACCCAGTACTTC. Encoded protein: CASSLGGRGWETQYF. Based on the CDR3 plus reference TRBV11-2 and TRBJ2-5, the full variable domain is EAGVAQSPRYKIIEKRQSVAFWCNPISGHATLYWYQQILGQGPKLLIQFQNNGVVDDSQLPKDRFSAERLKGVDSTLKIQPAKLEDSAVYLCASSLGGRGWETQYFGPGTRLLVL.

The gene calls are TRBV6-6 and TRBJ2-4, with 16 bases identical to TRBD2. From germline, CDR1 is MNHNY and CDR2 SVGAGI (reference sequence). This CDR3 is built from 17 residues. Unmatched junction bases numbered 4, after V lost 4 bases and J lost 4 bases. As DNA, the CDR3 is TGTGCCAGCAGTTCCCAGGGACTAGCGGGGGGGAAAAACATTCAGTACTTC. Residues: CASSSQGLAGGKNIQYF.

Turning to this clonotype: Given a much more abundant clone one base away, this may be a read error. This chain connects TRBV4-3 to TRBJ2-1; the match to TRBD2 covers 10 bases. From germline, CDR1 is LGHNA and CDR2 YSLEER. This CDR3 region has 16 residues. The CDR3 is CASSLSGGATYNVQFF. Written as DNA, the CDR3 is TGCGCCAGCAGCCTGAGCGGGGGGGCTACCTACAATGTGCAGTTCTTC.

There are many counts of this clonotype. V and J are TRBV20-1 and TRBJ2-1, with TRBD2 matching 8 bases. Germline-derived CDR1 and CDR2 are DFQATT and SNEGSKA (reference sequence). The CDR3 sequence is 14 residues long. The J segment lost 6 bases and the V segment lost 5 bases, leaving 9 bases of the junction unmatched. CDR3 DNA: TGCAGTGCTCCTACGCTAGCGGGCCTCAATGAGCAGTTCTTC. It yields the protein CSAPTLAGLNEQFF.

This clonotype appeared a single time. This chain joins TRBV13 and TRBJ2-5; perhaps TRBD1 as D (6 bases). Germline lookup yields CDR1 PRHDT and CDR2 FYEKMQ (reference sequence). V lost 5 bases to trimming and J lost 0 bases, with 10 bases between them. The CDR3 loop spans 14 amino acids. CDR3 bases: TGTGCCAGCAGCAACACAGGGAACCAAGAGACCCAGTACTTC. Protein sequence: CASSNTGNQETQYF.

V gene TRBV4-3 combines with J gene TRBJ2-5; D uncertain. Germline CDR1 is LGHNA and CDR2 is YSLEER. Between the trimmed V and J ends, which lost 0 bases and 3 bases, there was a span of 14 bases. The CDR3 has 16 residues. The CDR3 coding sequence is TGCGCCAGCAGCCAAGATCTTTGGGGTCGGGAAGAGACCCAGTACTTC. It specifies CASSQDLWGREETQYF.

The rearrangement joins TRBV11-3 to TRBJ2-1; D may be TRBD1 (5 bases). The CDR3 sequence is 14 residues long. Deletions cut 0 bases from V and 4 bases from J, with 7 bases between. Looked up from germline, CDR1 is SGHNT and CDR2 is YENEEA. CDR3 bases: TGTGCCAGCAGCTTAGATCGACAGTACAATGAGCAGTTCTTC. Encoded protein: CASSLDRQYNEQFF.

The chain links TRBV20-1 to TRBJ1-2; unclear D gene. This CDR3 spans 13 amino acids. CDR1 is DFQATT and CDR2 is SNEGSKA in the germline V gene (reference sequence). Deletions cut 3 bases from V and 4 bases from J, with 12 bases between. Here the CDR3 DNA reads TGCAGTGCTAGCCTTCCTATTATCTATGGCTACACCTTC. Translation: CSASLPIIYGYTF.

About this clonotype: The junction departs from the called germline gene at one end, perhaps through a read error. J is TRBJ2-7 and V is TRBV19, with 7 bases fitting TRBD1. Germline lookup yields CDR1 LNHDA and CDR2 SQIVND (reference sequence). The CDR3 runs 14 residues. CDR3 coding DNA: TGTGCCAGTAGTAATTGGGACAGTCCCTACGTGCAGTACTTC. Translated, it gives CASSNWDSPYVQYF. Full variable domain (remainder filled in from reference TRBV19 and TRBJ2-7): DGGITQSPKYLFRKEGQNVTLSCEQNLNHDAMYWYRQDPGQGLRLIYYSQIVNDFQKGDIAEGYSVSREKKESFPLTVTSAQKNPTAFYLCASSNWDSPYVQYFGPGTRLTVT.

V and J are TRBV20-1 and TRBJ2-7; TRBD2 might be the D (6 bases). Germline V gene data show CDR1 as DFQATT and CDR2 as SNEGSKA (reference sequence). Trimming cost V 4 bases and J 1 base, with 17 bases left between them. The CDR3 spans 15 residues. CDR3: CSATVGGRPSYEQYF. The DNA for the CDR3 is TGCAGTGCTACAGTGGGGGGACGGCCTTCCTACGAGCAGTACTTC.

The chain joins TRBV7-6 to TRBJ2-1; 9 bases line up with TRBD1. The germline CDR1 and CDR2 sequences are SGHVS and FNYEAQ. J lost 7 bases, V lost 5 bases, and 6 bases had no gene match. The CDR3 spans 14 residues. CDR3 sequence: CASSTRTGANEQFF. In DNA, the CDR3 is TGTGCCAGCAGCACCAGGACAGGGGCGAATGAGCAGTTCTTC.

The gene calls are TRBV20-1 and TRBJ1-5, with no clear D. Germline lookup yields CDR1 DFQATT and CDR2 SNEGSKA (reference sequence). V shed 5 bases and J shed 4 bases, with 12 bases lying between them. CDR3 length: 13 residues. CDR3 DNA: TGCAGTGCTGGTTCTTGGGGTAATCAGCCCCAGCATTTT. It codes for CSAGSWGNQPQHF.